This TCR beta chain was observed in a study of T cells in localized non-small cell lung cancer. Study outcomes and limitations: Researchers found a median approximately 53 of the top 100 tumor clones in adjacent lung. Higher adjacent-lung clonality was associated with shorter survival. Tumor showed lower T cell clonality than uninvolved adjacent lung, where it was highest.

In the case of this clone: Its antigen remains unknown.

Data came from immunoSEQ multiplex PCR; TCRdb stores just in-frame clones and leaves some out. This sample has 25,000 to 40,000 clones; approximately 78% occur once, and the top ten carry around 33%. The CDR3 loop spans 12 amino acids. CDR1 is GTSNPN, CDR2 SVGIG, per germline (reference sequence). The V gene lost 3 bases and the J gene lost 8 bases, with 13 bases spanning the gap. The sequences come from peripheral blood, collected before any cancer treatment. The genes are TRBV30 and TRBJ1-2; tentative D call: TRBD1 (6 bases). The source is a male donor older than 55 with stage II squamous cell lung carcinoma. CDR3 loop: CAWRLSQGGYTF. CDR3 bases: TGTGCCTGGAGGTTATCCCAGGGGGGCTACACCTTC. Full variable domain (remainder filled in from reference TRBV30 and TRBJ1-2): SQTIHQWPATLVQPVGSPLSLECTVEGTSNPNLYWYRQAAGRGLQLLFYSVGIGQISSEVPQNLSASRPQDRQFILSSKKLLLSDSGFYLCAWRLSQGGYTFGSGTRLTVV.